This TCR beta chain emerged from a study of vaccination effects on CD4 cells after COVID-19. A few counts support this clone. Its antigen remains unidentified. Under the ViraFEST assay, PBMC were stimulated with viral peptide pools so that antigen-specific CD4+ T cells expanded. Sequencing was performed afterwards. CD4+ T cells were isolated after less than 13 days of culture. Absence of prior SARS-CoV-2 infection characterized the vaccine recipients, who showed negative nucleocapsid antibodies. This table comes from immunoSEQ multiplex PCR, and its TCRdb copy is limited to in-frame clones, with some not included. The data show 71,000 or so clones, roughly 78% seen once. The CDR3 contains 18 residues. Germline values: CDR1 SGHTS, CDR2 YDEGEE. The junction had 10 bases not matched to a gene; V was cut back by 6 bases and J by 0 bases.

The clonotype comes from a human donor who received a COVID-19 vaccine. The material was CD4+ T cells from PBMCs cultured with HCoV-OC43 spike peptides, obtained before COVID-19 vaccination. As for subset: HCoV-OC43 spike overlapping peptide pool stimulation. The gene calls are TRBV5-8 and TRBJ2-2; 11 nucleotides match TRBD2. CDR3 residues: CASTPPLAGGTNTGELFF. CDR3 DNA sequence: TGTGCCAGCACTCCTCCGCTAGCGGGGGGAACGAACACCGGGGAGCTGTTTTTT. The complete variable domain, with remaining parts taken from reference TRBV5-8 and TRBJ2-2, reads EAGVTQSPTHLIKTRGQQATLRCSPISGHTSVYWYQQALGLGLQFLLWYDEGEERNRGNFPPRFSGRQFPNYSSELNVNALELEDSALYLCASTPPLAGGTNTGELFFGEGSRLTVL.